Shown below are 31 T cell receptor beta chains from a single sample sequenced in a study of shared clonotypes between healthy human individuals. This table comes from immunoSEQ multiplex PCR, and its TCRdb copy is limited to in-frame clones, with some not included. The sample has around 1.6 million clones; approximately 98% are singletons. Specimen: naive CD4+ T cells sorted from blood. Noted subset: CD45RA+ positively selected. The receptors here all came from a man younger than 40 in good health.

This rearrangement joins TRBV5-1 to TRBJ2-1; 9 nucleotides align to TRBD2. This CDR3 is 16 amino acids long. V was pared by 6 bases and J by 5 bases, with 12 bases of the junction left unmatched. Per germline, CDR1 SGHRS and CDR2 YFSETQ. The CDR3 region is CASTHVGGRGDNEQFF. The DNA of the CDR3 is TGCGCCAGCACCCATGTAGGCGGGAGGGGTGACAATGAGCAGTTCTTC. Complete variable domain (other parts from reference TRBV5-1 and TRBJ2-1): KAGVTQTPRYLIKTRGQQVTLSCSPISGHRSVSWYQQTPGQGLQFLFEYFSETQRNKGNFPGRFSGRQFSNSRSEMNVSTLELGDSALYLCASTHVGGRGDNEQFFGPGTRLTVL.

The genes are TRBV15 and TRBJ2-1; TRBD2 matches at 8 bases. This CDR3 region has 15 residues. Losses at the gene ends were 5 bases for V and 4 bases for J; bases not matched to a gene: 7. CDR1 and CDR2 from the germline V gene are LNHNV and YYDKDF (reference sequence). This CDR3 reads CATSSKRGTYNEQFF. Written as DNA, the CDR3 is TGTGCCACCAGCTCTAAGCGGGGGACTTACAATGAGCAGTTCTTC. The variable domain in full, completed from reference TRBV15 and TRBJ2-1, reads DAMVIQNPRYQVTQFGKPVTLSCSQTLNHNVMYWYQQKSSQAPKLLFHYYDKDFNNEADTPDNFQSRRPNTSFCFLDIRSPGLGDTAMYLCATSSKRGTYNEQFFGPGTRLTVL.

The chain has TRBV5-4 and TRBJ2-1, with 11 bases matching TRBD2. Germline CDR1 is SGHNT and CDR2 is YYREEE (reference sequence). J was trimmed by 6 bases and V by 3 bases; bases with no gene match: 8. The CDR3 totals 16 residues. The chain's CDR3 is CASSSRLAGFVNEQFF. The CDR3 DNA reads TGTGCCAGCAGCTCCCGACTAGCGGGATTTGTCAATGAGCAGTTCTTC.

The chain is built from TRBV11-2 and TRBJ2-7; 8 bases agree with TRBD2. Germline V gives CDR1 SGHAT, CDR2 FQNNGV. V shed 5 bases and J 3 bases; nucleotides not matched to a gene: 9. The CDR3 has 15 amino acids. The chain's CDR3 is CASSIPGTRLYEQYF. The CDR3 nucleotides read TGTGCCAGCAGCATCCCCGGGACTAGACTCTACGAGCAGTACTTC.

The chain is built from TRBV27 and TRBJ2-3; D is possibly TRBD1 (5 bases). With 0 bases removed from V and 6 bases from J, the gap between germline ends came to 19 bases. CDR3 length equals 17 residues. Germline lookup yields CDR1 MNHEY and CDR2 SMNVEV (reference sequence). CDR3 nucleotide sequence: TGTGCCAGCAGTTTATCGTCCAGGGTCGCCATGAGGGATACGCAGTATTTT. This gives the protein CASSLSSRVAMRDTQYF.

J is TRBJ2-7 and V is TRBV18; perhaps TRBD1 as D (5 bases). V lost 3 bases, J lost 3 bases, and 15 bases lay in between. Per germline, CDR1 KGHSH and CDR2 LQKENI. The CDR3 is 15 amino acids. The CDR3: CASSPETVTIYEQYF. DNA of the CDR3: TGTGCCAGCTCACCCGAGACAGTGACGATCTACGAGCAGTACTTC.

The V call is TRBV2, the J call TRBJ2-1; D is unclear. The CDR3 contains 15 residues. With 6 bases removed from V and 0 bases from J, the gap between germline ends came to 12 bases. Germline CDR1 reads SNHLY; CDR2 reads FYNNEI. CDR3 sequence: CASRLTQLSYNEQFF. DNA for the CDR3: TGTGCCAGCAGGCTGACACAGCTCTCCTACAATGAGCAGTTCTTC.

J is TRBJ2-5 and V is TRBV19; D not certain. Germline CDR1 reads LNHDA; CDR2 reads SQIVND (reference sequence). With 3 bases removed from V and 2 bases from J, the gap between germline ends came to 13 bases. CDR3 size: 15 residues. The CDR3 sequence is CASSISPTRQETQYF. The CDR3 region has the DNA TGTGCCAGTAGTATCTCCCCTACCAGACAAGAGACCCAGTACTTC. The complete variable domain, with remaining parts taken from reference TRBV19 and TRBJ2-5, reads DGGITQSPKYLFRKEGQNVTLSCEQNLNHDAMYWYRQDPGQGLRLIYYSQIVNDFQKGDIAEGYSVSREKKESFPLTVTSAQKNPTAFYLCASSISPTRQETQYFGPGTRLLVL.

The rearrangement uses TRBV9 and TRBJ2-3; 9 bases line up with TRBD1. Germline V gene data show CDR1 as SGDLS and CDR2 as YYNGEE. The CDR3 is 19 amino acids. Losses at the gene ends were 3 bases for V and 4 bases for J; bases not matched to a gene: 18. The CDR3 sequence: CASSEGQGLLNVSADTQYF. DNA for the CDR3: TGTGCCAGCAGCGAGGGACAGGGATTATTGAACGTGAGCGCAGATACGCAGTATTTT.

Points on this clone: The same CDR3 is also encoded by other DNA sequences in this sample. The chain combines TRBV19 with TRBJ2-3; D perhaps matches TRBD2 (6 bases). Germline CDR1 is LNHDA and CDR2 is SQIVND (reference sequence). V lost 3 bases to trimming and J lost 3 bases, with 16 bases between them. This CDR3 is built from 16 residues. The CDR3 reads CASSIGTGVSTDTQYF. CDR3 DNA sequence: TGTGCCAGTAGTATTGGGACGGGAGTATCTACAGATACGCAGTATTTT.

V usage is TRBV29-1 and J usage is TRBJ1-2; 10 nucleotides agree with TRBD1. V dropped 6 bases and J dropped 6; count of bases not matched to a gene: 7. The CDR3 sequence is 13 residues long. In germline, CDR1 is SQVTM, CDR2 ANQGSEA. CDR3 loop: CSVGRTGGHGYTF. The CDR3 DNA sequence: TGCAGCGTAGGACGGACAGGGGGTCATGGCTACACCTTC.

This chain connects TRBV6-6 to TRBJ2-3; D gene unclear. The CDR3 runs 12 residues. Germline assignment: CDR1 MNHNY and CDR2 SVGAGI (reference sequence). The V end lost 4 bases, the J end lost 6 bases, and 8 bases lay between the germline ends. The CDR3 is CASSLAVDTQYF. The CDR3 coding sequence is TGTGCCAGCAGTTTGGCGGTGGATACGCAGTATTTT.

This sequence joins TRBV9 and TRBJ2-7; no reliable D call. This CDR3 has 15 residues. The V end lost 5 bases, the J end lost 0 bases, and 15 bases lay between the germline ends. Germline V CDR1 and CDR2: SGDLS, YYNGEE. CDR3 coding DNA: TGTGCCAGCAGATTCCAGAGTCACTGCTCCTACGAGCAGTACTTC. Its protein product is CASRFQSHCSYEQYF.

V and J are TRBV2 and TRBJ2-7; the D gene is possibly TRBD2 (5 bases). Germline V CDR1 and CDR2: SNHLY, FYNNEI. V was pared by 0 bases and J by 6 bases, with 12 bases between. The CDR3 runs 14 residues. The CDR3 loop reads CASSEARRFGEQYF. The CDR3 DNA is TGTGCCAGCAGTGAAGCGCGGAGGTTTGGCGAGCAGTACTTC. Complete variable domain (other parts from reference TRBV2 and TRBJ2-7): EPEVTQTPSHQVTQMGQEVILRCVPISNHLYFYWYRQILGQKVEFLVSFYNNEISEKSEIFDDQFSVERPDGSNFTLKIRSTKLEDSAMYFCASSEARRFGEQYFGPGTRLTVT.

This sequence joins TRBV6-5 and TRBJ1-2, with D unclear. This CDR3 spans 13 amino acids. V lost 2 bases, J lost 4 bases, and 8 bases lay in between. Germline assignment: CDR1 MNHEY and CDR2 SVGAGI. The CDR3: CASSYRLFYGYTF. As DNA, the CDR3 is TGTGCCAGCAGTTACCGTCTCTTCTATGGCTACACCTTC.

CDR3 DNA sequence: TGTGCCAGCAGCTTGTTACCCCTAAGGGGGGAGCTGTTTTTT. Translated: CASSLLPLRGELFF. The chain links TRBV5-5 to TRBJ2-2; unclear D gene. The CDR3 totals 14 residues. V was shortened by 1 base and J by 8 bases, with 12 bases between the two germline ends. Germline assignment: CDR1 SGHKS and CDR2 YYEKEE (reference sequence).

The chain uses TRBV14 and TRBJ1-1; no definite D call. This CDR3 is built from 11 residues. Germline CDR1 is SGHDN and CDR2 is FVKESK. The ends were cut back, 6 bases at V and 2 bases at J, with 4 bases in the middle. The CDR3 sequence: CASSPNTEAFF. As DNA, the CDR3 is TGTGCCAGCAGTCCTAACACTGAAGCTTTCTTT.

The chain combines TRBV4-1 with TRBJ1-5; no reliable D call. Germline values: CDR1 MGHRA, CDR2 YSYEKL. This CDR3 comprises 16 residues. V was trimmed by 0 bases and J by 9 bases, leaving 18 bases between them. The CDR3 sequence is CASSQDGPQVSVPQHF. As DNA, the CDR3 is TGCGCCAGCAGCCAAGATGGACCCCAGGTTTCAGTGCCCCAGCATTTT.

The V call is TRBV5-6, the J call TRBJ2-1; 10 nucleotides agree with TRBD2. From germline, CDR1 is SGHDT and CDR2 YYEEEE. Trimming removed 4 bases from V and 5 bases from J; junction bases left unmatched: 6. The CDR3 length is 15 residues. The CDR3 DNA sequence: TGTGCCAGCAGCAGGCTAGCGGGAGCCGACAATGAGCAGTTCTTC. As protein: CASSRLAGADNEQFF.

The chain recombines TRBV29-1 with TRBJ1-5, with 8 bases lining up with TRBD1. There are 13 residues in the CDR3. The germline V gene encodes CDR1 SQVTM and CDR2 ANQGSEA. Losses at the gene ends were 6 bases for V and 7 bases for J; bases not matched to a gene: 8. CDR3 residues: CSVSDRVGQPQHF. CDR3 bases: TGCAGCGTGTCGGACAGGGTAGGCCAGCCCCAGCATTTT. The variable domain in full, completed from reference TRBV29-1 and TRBJ1-5, reads SAVISQKPSRDICQRGTSLTIQCQVDSQVTMMFWYRQQPGQSLTLIATANQGSEATYESGFVIDKFPISRPNLTFSTLTVSNMSPEDSSIYLCSVSDRVGQPQHFGDGTRLSIL.

This sequence joins TRBV23-1 and TRBJ1-5; no reliable D call. TRBV23-1 is marked as an open reading frame, function uncertain. The germline V and J ends were trimmed by 4 bases and 7 bases, with 8 bases remaining between them. CDR3 length: 12 residues. The CDR3 bases are TGCGCCAGCAGTCCCATAGGCCAGCCCCAGCATTTT. Encoded protein: CASSPIGQPQHF.

V usage is TRBV5-1 and J usage is TRBJ2-2; D gene ambiguous. This CDR3 has 14 residues. The ends were cut back, 4 bases at V and 5 bases at J, with 12 bases in the middle. Germline V lookup: CDR1 SGHRS, CDR2 YFSETQ. As DNA, the CDR3 is TGCGCCAGCAGCACTACGATCGGGACCGGGGAGCTGTTTTTT. This gives the protein CASSTTIGTGELFF. Combining the CDR3 with reference TRBV5-1 and TRBJ2-2 gives the whole variable domain KAGVTQTPRYLIKTRGQQVTLSCSPISGHRSVSWYQQTPGQGLQFLFEYFSETQRNKGNFPGRFSGRQFSNSRSEMNVSTLELGDSALYLCASSTTIGTGELFFGEGSRLTVL.

The chain carries TRBV6-5 and TRBJ2-7; a possible D gene is TRBD1 (6 bases). V was cut by 6 bases and J by 3 bases, with 15 bases left in between. Looked up from germline, CDR1 is MNHEY and CDR2 is SVGAGI. The CDR3 runs to 14 residues. The CDR3 DNA follows: TGTGCCAGCAGGAAACAGGGATTGCGCTACGAGCAGTACTTC. The encoded protein is CASRKQGLRYEQYF.

The CDR3 reads CAISDPGIYEQYF. DNA of the CDR3: TGTGCCATCAGTGACCCCGGGATCTACGAGCAGTACTTC. The chain carries TRBV10-3 and TRBJ2-7; D is possibly TRBD2 (5 bases). Germline CDR1 is ENHRY and CDR2 is SYGVKD. Trimming removed 3 bases at V and 3 bases at J, with 9 bases between. CDR3 length: 13 amino acids.

The rearrangement uses TRBV7-8 and TRBJ1-2, with unresolved D. The V and J ends lost 5 bases and 0 bases respectively, with 16 bases between them. CDR3 length: 16 amino acids. The germline gives CDR1 SGHVS, CDR2 FQNEAQ. CDR3 sequence: CASSPIAGISNYGYTF. The CDR3 DNA sequence: TGTGCCAGCAGCCCCATAGCAGGAATTTCTAACTATGGCTACACCTTC.

The chain employs TRBV6-5 and TRBJ2-5, with unresolved D. The CDR3 has 12 amino acids. Looked up from germline, CDR1 is MNHEY and CDR2 is SVGAGI. Trimming stripped 6 bases from V and 5 bases from J, with 10 bases between. The CDR3 loop is CASSLNRETQYF. In nucleotides, the CDR3 is TGTGCCAGCAGCTTAAATCGGGAGACCCAGTACTTC.

The chain carries TRBV29-1 and TRBJ2-4; D uncertain. The CDR3 covers 15 residues. Germline V gives CDR1 SQVTM, CDR2 ANQGSEA. Trimming took off 1 base at V and 0 bases at J, with 10 bases between the two ends. The CDR3 bases are TGCAGCGTTGAAGTCCAGCATCTAGCCAAAAACATTCAGTACTTC. Protein product: CSVEVQHLAKNIQYF.

The CDR3 spells CASSSHTDTQYF. The CDR3 DNA reads as TGTGCCAGCAGCTCTCACACAGATACGCAGTATTTT. The rearrangement uses TRBV7-9 and TRBJ2-3; unclear D gene. The V end was cut by 4 bases, the J end by 2 bases, with 4 bases between. The CDR3 is made up of 12 amino acids. Germline CDR1 is SEHNR and CDR2 is FQNEAQ (reference sequence).

V and J are TRBV7-9 and TRBJ1-1; D gene uncertain. CDR3 length equals 11 residues. V lost 5 bases and J 6 bases, leaving 7 bases between the germline ends. CDR1 and CDR2 from the germline V gene are SEHNR and FQNEAQ (reference sequence). CDR3 protein: CASSDVSEAFF. DNA of the CDR3: TGTGCCAGCAGCGACGTATCTGAAGCTTTCTTT.

The sample holds one count of this clone. The genes are TRBV10-3 and TRBJ2-5; D might be TRBD2 (5 bases). Germline CDR1 reads ENHRY; CDR2 reads SYGVKD. CDR3 length: 14 amino acids. The germline V and J ends were trimmed by 2 bases and 1 base, with 8 bases remaining between them. The CDR3 DNA is TGTGCCATCAGTGAGCGGGAATTCCAAGAGACCCAGTACTTC. It translates to CAISEREFQETQYF.

In its sample, this clone was seen once. CDR3 loop: CASSTGLESSQYF. The CDR3 DNA reads as TGTGCCAGCAGCACAGGACTCGAATCGAGCCAGTACTTC. This chain links TRBV11-2 with TRBJ2-7; either TRBD1 or TRBD2 may fit D (5 bases each). The CDR3 runs to 13 residues. Trimming cost V 5 bases and J 10 bases, with 18 bases left between them. Germline V gives CDR1 SGHAT, CDR2 FQNNGV.